The clone carrying this T cell receptor (beta chain) was seen a handful of times. This sample was included in a study of T cell repertoires in cytomegalovirus infection. About the research overall: Signatures in public TCR beta sequences pointed to both CMV infection and matching HLA type.

TCRdb independently ran MiXCR on the reads; one entry per CDR3 protein. The profile covers approximately 630,000 distinct CDR3 sequences, with approximately 24% appearing a single time and 6.5% to 10% taken by the ten largest. The V and J ends lost 6 bases and 5 bases, in that order; junction bases with no gene match: 6. CDR3 size: 16 residues. The sequence was obtained from a human donor in good health (CMV status not recorded). Some clones in this sample may be carry-over from other donors' samples. The V gene is TRBV12-3 or TRBV12-4, the J gene TRBJ2-2, with 13 bases fitting TRBD2. The sequenced sample consisted of CD8+ T cells from PBMCs. The CDR3 sequence is CASSMGLAGSTGELFF. The CDR3 region has the DNA TGTGCCAGCAGCATGGGACTAGCGGGGAGTACCGGGGAGCTGTTTTTT.